The next 10 T cell receptor beta chains were all read from a single sample in a study of blood T cell repertoires in COVID-19. The method was immunoSEQ multiplex PCR; TCRdb's version includes in-frame clones alone and lacks a portion of them. The sample consists of approximately 220,000 clones, roughly 83% of them appearing once. Sequencing used PBMCs or T cells enriched from blood (not recorded which). All receptors come from a woman aged 40-49 years with acute COVID-19.

The chain links TRBV9 to TRBJ1-5, with unresolved D. Germline assignment: CDR1 SGDLS and CDR2 YYNGEE. The CDR3 has 15 residues. Trimming removed 0 bases from V and 4 bases from J, with 11 bases in between. CDR3 sequence: CASSVDGVGNQPQHF. The CDR3 nucleotides read TGTGCCAGCAGCGTAGACGGGGTAGGGAATCAGCCCCAGCATTTT. Together with reference TRBV9 and TRBJ1-5, the CDR3 gives the full variable domain: DSGVTQTPKHLITATGQRVTLRCSPRSGDLSVYWYQQSLDQGLQFLIQYYNGEERAKGNILERFSAQQFPDLHSELNLSSLELGDSALYFCASSVDGVGNQPQHFGDGTRLSIL.

The genes are TRBV5-8 and TRBJ1-1, with 7 positions matching TRBD1. Germline loops: CDR1 SGHTS, CDR2 YDEGEE. After removal of 4 bases from V and 1 base from J, the junction contained 4 bases not matched to a gene. CDR3 size: 14 residues. The CDR3 bases are TGTGCCAGCAGCCGGAGACAGGGGAACACTGAAGCTTTCTTT. Translating it yields CASSRRQGNTEAFF.

V gene TRBV2 combines with J gene TRBJ1-5; weak D call: TRBD1 (5 bases). V was pared by 2 bases and J by 0 bases, with 8 bases between. This CDR3 comprises 15 residues. Germline CDR1 reads SNHLY; CDR2 reads FYNNEI. CDR3 DNA: TGTGCCAGCAGTGAAAATAGGGGTAGCAATCAGCCCCAGCATTTT. Translation: CASSENRGSNQPQHF.

About this clone: One end of the junction is discordant with germline, which a read error may explain. The chain employs TRBV7-9 and TRBJ2-3, with a tentative D call TRBD2 (5 bases). From germline, CDR1 is SEHNR and CDR2 FQNEAQ (reference sequence). The CDR3 covers 12 residues. The CDR3 loop is CASSLGSAVTDF. CDR3 DNA: TGTGCCAGCAGCTTAGGTAGCGCGGTCACGGATTTT.

The chain is built from TRBV4-1 and TRBJ1-1; D may be TRBD1 (5 bases). Germline CDR1 MGHRA, CDR2 YSYEKL. There are 16 residues in the CDR3. Trimming took off 1 base at V and 1 base at J, with 13 bases between the two ends. As DNA, the CDR3 is TGCGCCAGCAGCCAAGTTTATGGACAACCGAACACTGAAGCTTTCTTT. Residues: CASSQVYGQPNTEAFF.

The chain links TRBV5-4 to TRBJ2-7, with TRBD2 identical over 12 bases. The CDR3 length is 16 residues. Germline V CDR1 and CDR2: SGHNT, YYREEE (reference sequence). Trimming cost V 4 bases and J 4 bases; bases outside gene matches: 9. CDR3 region: CASSPWTSGMIYEQYF. In DNA, the CDR3 is TGTGCCAGCAGCCCATGGACTAGCGGGATGATATACGAGCAGTACTTC.

V gene TRBV28 combines with J gene TRBJ2-7; D is perhaps TRBD1 (5 bases). Germline V gives CDR1 MDHEN, CDR2 SYDVKM. The CDR3 is 12 amino acids. V was cut by 5 bases and J by 4 bases, with 9 bases left in between. CDR3 in DNA: TGTGCCAGCAGTGTCGCAGGGTACGAGCAGTACTTC. The encoded protein is CASSVAGYEQYF.

With regard to this clone: At one end, the junction sequence differs from germline, possibly due to a read error. This chain connects TRBV29-1 to TRBJ2-7, with TRBD1 matching over 7 bases. Germline assignment: CDR1 SQVTM and CDR2 ANQGSEA. The CDR3 is 14 amino acids. CDR3 nucleotide sequence: TGCAGCGTGGAAGGGGGCCTGGGCTCCTACGAGCAGTACTTC. Encoded protein: CSVEGGLGSYEQYF.

The rearrangement joins TRBV3-1 (or the pseudogene TRBV3-2) to TRBJ2-2, with unresolved D. CDR1 and CDR2 (germline): LGHDT, YNNKEL (reference sequence). The V end lost 2 bases, the J end lost 5 bases, and 9 bases lay between the germline ends. The CDR3 is 14 residues long. CDR3 protein: CASSQLESTGELFF. The CDR3, as DNA: TGTGCCAGCAGCCAACTAGAGTCAACCGGGGAGCTGTTTTTT.

The V gene is TRBV27, the J gene TRBJ2-3, with 8 bases fitting TRBD1. Looked up from germline, CDR1 is MNHEY and CDR2 is SMNVEV (reference sequence). CDR3 length equals 15 residues. The V gene end was trimmed by 8 bases and the J gene end by 4 bases; junction bases not matched to a gene: 11. This CDR3 is CASLSGTGGADTQYF. CDR3 DNA sequence: TGTGCCAGCCTCTCGGGGACAGGTGGCGCAGATACGCAGTATTTT.